One and the same sample provided the 23 T cell receptor beta chains below, sequenced in a study of T cells in Graves' hyperthyroidism and ophthalmopathy (dated by TCRdb to between 2019 and 2020). Receptors were amplified or captured by multiplex PCR. The data were produced on an Illumina HiSeq 2000. TCR beta CDR3 regions were amplified from RNA transcripts. The TCR CDR3 was subjected to a first round of RT-PCR using the HTBI primer set and the Qiagen OneStep RT-PCR kit. TCRdb cleaned the public reads at Q25 with fastp, built clones with MiXCR and kept in-frame beta chains. For every CDR3 protein sequence, its rows merge into one entry that carries the most common genes and DNA. The sample table lists 490,000 or so distinct CDR3 sequences, 15% to 20% of them with a count of one. The ten largest clones represent 25% to 30% of the sample. Sample: blood. The receptors come from a woman in her 30s with Graves' ophthalmopathy.

This clonotype was recorded many times. The chain employs TRBV11-2 and TRBJ2-7; tentatively, D is TRBD2 (5 bases). The V gene lost 5 bases and the J gene lost 4 bases, with 21 bases spanning the gap. Germline V lookup: CDR1 SGHAT, CDR2 FQNNGV. This CDR3 is 16 amino acids long. CDR3 in DNA: TGTGCCAGCAGCCCCTATATGGACTCTAGCAGATACGAGCAGTACTTC. It yields the protein CASSPYMDSSRYEQYF.

This clonotype was recorded a few times. J is TRBJ1-1 and V is TRBV9; 7 nucleotides align to TRBD1. The germline CDR1 and CDR2 sequences are SGDLS and YYNGEE. The CDR3 is 16 residues long. Unmatched junction bases numbered 8, after V lost 1 base and J lost 2 bases. The CDR3 DNA reads TGTGCCAGCAGCGTACAAGTAACAGGGGAAAACACTGAAGCTTTCTTT. This encodes CASSVQVTGENTEAFF.

About this clonotype: This may be a read error: a much more frequent sequence differs by one nucleotide. The chain has TRBV6-2 or TRBV6-3 and TRBJ2-7; TRBD2 agrees at 11 bases. CDR1 MNHEY and CDR2 SVGEGT come from the germline V gene. There are 14 residues in the CDR3. The CDR3 DNA reads as TGTGCCAGCAGACCTAGCGGGAGGCTGTACGGGCAGTACTTC. It codes for CASRPSGRLYGQYF.

The V call is TRBV28, the J call TRBJ2-7; possible D gene TRBD1, 6 bases. V lost 6 bases and J lost 5, with 11 bases in between. This CDR3 has 12 amino acids. The V gene's germline CDR1 is MDHEN and CDR2 SYDVKM. The CDR3 nucleotides are TGTGCCAGCAGGAACAGGGCCCACGAGCAGTACTTC. Its translation: CASRNRAHEQYF.

This clonotype has just a few counts. The chain is built from TRBV29-1 and TRBJ2-1; 8 bases are shared with TRBD2. V lost 3 bases to trimming and J lost 6 bases; unmatched junction nucleotides: 7. The CDR3 is 14 residues long. Germline V lookup: CDR1 SQVTM, CDR2 ANQGSEA. For the CDR3, the DNA is TGCAGCGTTGATGAGAGCGGGAGCGGCAATGAGCAGTTCTTC. Its translation: CSVDESGSGNEQFF.

The gene calls are TRBV20-1 and TRBJ1-2; TRBD1 might be the D (5 bases). Between the trimmed V and J ends, which lost 8 bases and 7 bases, there was a span of 17 bases. This CDR3 has 12 residues. Germline values: CDR1 DFQATT, CDR2 SNEGSKA (reference sequence). CDR3 bases: TGCAGTACCAAACCTCAGGGTCGTGGCTACACCTTC. Encoded protein: CSTKPQGRGYTF.

This clonotype was detected many times. V and J are TRBV11-3 and TRBJ2-7; 9 nucleotides line up with TRBD2. J was trimmed by 5 bases and V by 0 bases; bases with no gene match: 14. Germline lookup yields CDR1 SGHNT and CDR2 YENEEA. This CDR3 is built from 18 residues. In DNA form, the CDR3 reads TGTGCCAGCAGCTTAGATGATAGCGGGAGTTCCGGTTCGGACGAGCAGTACTTC. Protein product: CASSLDDSGSSGSDEQYF.

This clonotype was seen a few times. V gene TRBV20-1 combines with J gene TRBJ2-7, with 12 bases identical to TRBD2. The trim removed 3 bases at V and 7 bases at J, leaving 7 bases unmatched. The CDR3 sequence is 14 residues long. The germline V gene has CDR1 DFQATT and CDR2 SNEGSKA (reference sequence). CDR3 sequence: CSARKTSGRFEQYF. The CDR3 coding sequence is TGCAGTGCTAGGAAGACTAGCGGGAGATTTGAGCAGTACTTC.

This chain links TRBV5-6 with TRBJ1-6, with D unresolved. The V and J ends lost 5 bases and 7 bases respectively, with 10 bases between them. Germline CDR1 is SGHDT and CDR2 is YYEEEE. The CDR3 loop spans 13 amino acids. The CDR3 DNA follows: TGTGCCAGCAGACTAACGATAAATTCACCCCTCCACTTT. Its protein is CASRLTINSPLHF.

This chain links TRBV4-1 with TRBJ2-2; TRBD2 matches at 12 bases. Germline V gene sequence: CDR1 MGHRA, CDR2 YSYEKL. The junction had 8 bases not matched to a gene; V was cut back by 1 base and J by 8 bases. This CDR3 has 17 residues. CDR3 nucleotides: TGCGCCAGCAGCCAAGGCGGACTAGCGGGAAGGTCAGGGGAGCTGTTTTTT. Translating gives CASSQGGLAGRSGELFF.

This clonotype was picked up many times. This chain joins TRBV28 and TRBJ2-7; 8 bases fit TRBD1. This CDR3 contains 15 residues. Trimming took 5 bases from V and 2 from J; bases not matched to a gene: 8. Germline CDR1 is MDHEN and CDR2 is SYDVKM. CDR3 nucleotide sequence: TGTGCCAGCAGTCCTAGACAGGGGCCCACCTACGAGCAGTACTTC. Translation gives CASSPRQGPTYEQYF.

This clonotype was seen repeatedly, ten times or more. V is TRBV12-3 or TRBV12-4 and J is TRBJ2-2, with 9 positions matching TRBD1. This CDR3 region has 15 residues. Germline trimming cut 2 bases from V and 3 bases from J; bases unmatched to any gene: 1. In DNA form, the CDR3 reads TGTGCCAGCAGTTTAACAGGGGGCTACACCGGGGAGCTGTTTTTT. Translation gives CASSLTGGYTGELFF.

This rearrangement joins TRBV19 to TRBJ2-5; 9 nucleotides line up with TRBD2. CDR3 length: 17 residues. Germline V lookup: CDR1 LNHDA, CDR2 SQIVND (reference sequence). V trimming: 5 bases; J trimming: 0 bases; junction bases outside the gene matches: 10. Here the CDR3 reads CASSARSSGMYQETQYF. DNA of the CDR3: TGTGCCAGTAGTGCTCGATCTAGCGGGATGTACCAAGAGACCCAGTACTTC.

This clonotype has at least ten counts. The chain employs TRBV6-5 and TRBJ1-1; 11 nucleotides agree with TRBD1. This CDR3 has 17 amino acids. The V segment lost 4 bases and the J segment 6 bases; nucleotides outside the gene matches: 13. The germline V gene has CDR1 MNHEY and CDR2 SVGAGI. The CDR3 is CASSSSVGTGGQAEAFF. CDR3 coding DNA: TGTGCCAGCAGTTCCTCGGTCGGGACAGGGGGTCAAGCTGAAGCTTTCTTT.

This clonotype was seen many times. The J gene is TRBJ2-1, the V gene TRBV6-1; 10 positions match TRBD2. The CDR3 runs 17 residues. V shed 6 bases and J 10 bases; nucleotides not matched to a gene: 18. Germline CDR1 MNHNS, CDR2 SASEGT. For the CDR3, the DNA is TGTGCCAGCAGAAATCCAGGGGGACTAGCGTTTGGTCGAGAGCAGTTCTTC. Translated, it gives CASRNPGGLAFGREQFF.

This clonotype came up many times. The genes are TRBV28 and TRBJ2-5; possibly TRBD2 for D (5 bases). The CDR3 loop spans 15 amino acids. Trimming removed 3 bases at V and 5 bases at J, with 16 bases between. The V gene's germline CDR1 is MDHEN and CDR2 SYDVKM. This CDR3 reads CASSFPYEGSETQYF. The CDR3 region has the DNA TGTGCCAGCAGTTTCCCCTACGAGGGCTCGGAGACCCAGTACTTC.

The J gene is TRBJ1-4, the V gene TRBV28, with D tentatively TRBD1 (5 bases). Germline loops: CDR1 MDHEN, CDR2 SYDVKM. The CDR3 is made up of 14 amino acids. Between the trimmed V and J ends, which lost 4 bases and 7 bases, there was a span of 13 bases. The DNA of the CDR3 is TGTGCCAGCAGTTGGGGACTTTGGGTTGAAAAACTGTTTTTT. It encodes CASSWGLWVEKLFF.

This clonotype has ten or more counts. This sequence joins TRBV18 and TRBJ2-7, with a tentative D call TRBD1 (7 bases). The length of the CDR3 is 15 residues. In germline, CDR1 is KGHSH, CDR2 LQKENI. Trimming cost V 1 base and J 6 bases, with 16 bases left between them. Here the CDR3 DNA reads TGTGCCAGCTCACCACTATGGAGGGGGCACGGCGAGCAGTACTTC. Protein product: CASSPLWRGHGEQYF.

This clonotype was counted at least ten times. This rearrangement joins TRBV7-6 to TRBJ2-7, with D perhaps matching TRBD2 (6 bases). The CDR3 is 15 amino acids. CDR1 is SGHVS and CDR2 is FNYEAQ in the germline V gene. Trimming cost V 6 bases and J 6 bases, with 21 bases left between them. Here the CDR3 reads CASSQKTSLVREQYF. CDR3 coding DNA: TGTGCCAGCAGTCAAAAGACTAGTCTGGTCCGCGAGCAGTACTTC.

This clonotype was found a few times. V is TRBV6-5 and J is TRBJ2-5, with a tentative D call TRBD2 (6 bases). The CDR3 is made up of 14 amino acids. Germline loops: CDR1 MNHEY, CDR2 SVGAGI. V was clipped by 6 bases and J by 3 bases, with 14 bases between them. CDR3 coding DNA: TGTGCCAGCAGCTACGGGAGACAGAAAGAGACCCAGTACTTC. It encodes CASSYGRQKETQYF.

At least ten counts were recorded for this clonotype. V usage is TRBV10-3 and J usage is TRBJ1-1; D is uncertain. The V end was cut by 2 bases, the J end by 4 bases, with 14 bases between. Germline V gene sequence: CDR1 ENHRY, CDR2 SYGVKD. CDR3 length equals 15 residues. This CDR3 is CAISEDGVRATEAFF. The CDR3 bases are TGTGCCATCAGTGAGGACGGAGTACGGGCCACTGAAGCTTTCTTT.

In this sample, this clonotype turned up many times. The CDR3 nucleotides read TGTGCCAGCAGTTCACCAGGGACAGGGATCGGAAATGAGCAGTTCTTC. Its protein product is CASSSPGTGIGNEQFF. The chain is built from TRBV27 and TRBJ2-1; the match to TRBD1 covers 9 bases. V shed 4 bases and J 7 bases; nucleotides not matched to a gene: 11. The CDR3 consists of 16 residues. Germline V gene data show CDR1 as MNHEY and CDR2 as SMNVEV (reference sequence).

The gene calls are TRBV7-3 and TRBJ2-1; TRBD2 matches 8 bases. The CDR3 has 17 amino acids. The germline gives CDR1 SGHTA, CDR2 FQGTGA. V dropped 3 bases and J dropped 0; count of bases not matched to a gene: 7. The CDR3 spells CASSLPESGSSYNEQFF. The CDR3 nucleotides read TGTGCCAGCAGCTTGCCAGAGAGCGGGAGCTCCTACAATGAGCAGTTCTTC.